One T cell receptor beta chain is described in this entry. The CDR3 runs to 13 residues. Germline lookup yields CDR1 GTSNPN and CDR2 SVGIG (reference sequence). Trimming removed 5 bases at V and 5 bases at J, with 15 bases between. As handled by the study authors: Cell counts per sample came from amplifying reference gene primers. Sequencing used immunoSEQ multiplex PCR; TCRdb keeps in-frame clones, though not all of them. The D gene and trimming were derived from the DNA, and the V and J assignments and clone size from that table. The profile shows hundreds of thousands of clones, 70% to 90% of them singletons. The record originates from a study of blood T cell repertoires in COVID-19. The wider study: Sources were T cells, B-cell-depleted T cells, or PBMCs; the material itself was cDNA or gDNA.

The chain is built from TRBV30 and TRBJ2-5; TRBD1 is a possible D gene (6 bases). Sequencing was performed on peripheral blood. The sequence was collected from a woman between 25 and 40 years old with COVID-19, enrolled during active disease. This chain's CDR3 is CAWQNRVGETQYF. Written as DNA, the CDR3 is TGTGCCTGGCAAAACAGGGTGGGGGAGACCCAGTACTTC.